This TCR beta chain stems from a study of beta chain features in type 1 diabetes. Trimming took 5 bases from V and 8 from J, leaving 15 bases between them. The germline CDR1 and CDR2 sequences are SEHNR and FQNEAQ (reference sequence). CDR3 size: 13 residues. This clone was detected ten times or more. Its specificity is not known. Study conclusions and caveats: The study left unresolved whether HLA type influences TCRB rearrangement.

Every bit of the isolated RNA underwent reverse transcription, so sequencing read expressed TCRB transcripts. Clones were read by immunoSEQ multiplex PCR, and TCRdb kept only the in-frame ones, dropping some. This table holds over 120,000 clones, roughly 10% found once. The specimen was naive CD4+ T cells from blood. The chain uses TRBV7-9 and TRBJ1-2; no reliable D call. The TCR was taken from a man aged 18 to 35 in good health. CDR3 nucleotides: TGTGCCAGCAGCCCAACGACAATTCAAGGCTACACCTTC. Amino acid sequence: CASSPTTIQGYTF.